The 32 T cell receptor beta chains below all came from one sample that was sequenced in a study of cytomegalovirus exposure and HLA in healthy donors (dated by TCRdb to the late 2010s). Library creation used the immunoSEQ multiplex PCR assay. The multiplex PCR relied on a mix of 60 forward primers for TCR Vbeta segments and 13 reverse primers for TCR Jbeta segments. This immuneACCESS table, as held by TCRdb, lists in-frame sequences with V and J called but not all clones. Of the missing ones, under half trace to an unresolved V gene in checked studies; the others have no known cause. Present in this sample are approximately 150,000 clones, almost 80% of which were seen just once. The ten most abundant clones make up nearly 6.5% of the sample. Sequenced: PBMCs. The receptors were sampled from a man aged 35 to 55 in good health and CMV-seropositive.

The chain combines TRBV2 with TRBJ2-7, with TRBD1 as a possible D gene (6 bases). The germline V and J ends were trimmed by 8 bases and 6 bases, with 14 bases remaining between them. CDR1 is SNHLY and CDR2 is FYNNEI in the germline V gene. This CDR3 contains 12 residues. CDR3 loop: CASSTGRAEQYF. The CDR3 DNA is TGTGCCAGCTCTACAGGGCGGGCCGAGCAGTACTTC.

CDR3 DNA sequence: TGTGCCAGCAGTTTACTAGCGGGAAGGAGCTCCTACGAGCAGTACTTC. Translating gives CASSLLAGRSSYEQYF. The chain recombines TRBV28 with TRBJ2-7, with 9 nucleotides matching TRBD2. This CDR3 has 16 amino acids. The J segment lost 0 bases and the V segment lost 2 bases, leaving 5 bases of the junction unmatched. CDR1 and CDR2 (germline): MDHEN, SYDVKM.

The chain recombines TRBV7-6 with TRBJ1-3; a weak D match, TRBD1 (5 bases). V was cut by 4 bases and J by 0 bases, with 16 bases left in between. The CDR3 is 17 residues long. Germline V gene data show CDR1 as SGHVS and CDR2 as FNYEAQ. CDR3: CASSSGGFLDSGNTIYF. The CDR3 DNA sequence: TGTGCCAGCAGCTCCGGGGGGTTCCTAGACTCTGGAAACACCATATATTTT.

The genes are TRBV7-2 and TRBJ1-6; 7 bases line up with TRBD1. The junction had 2 bases not matched to a gene; V was cut back by 4 bases and J by 5 bases. Per germline, CDR1 SGHTA and CDR2 FQGNSA. The CDR3 has 14 amino acids. The DNA of the CDR3 is TGTGCCAGCAGCTCGGGACAGCATAATTCACCCCTCCACTTT. Translated: CASSSGQHNSPLHF.

The gene calls are TRBV7-3 and TRBJ1-1; weak D call: TRBD1 (6 bases). V was pared by 5 bases and J by 5 bases, with 15 bases between. This CDR3 spans 14 amino acids. The germline V gene encodes CDR1 SGHTA and CDR2 FQGTGA. CDR3 DNA sequence: TGTGCCAGCAGCCCCCGGGGAGGGGGGACTGAAGCTTTCTTT. It specifies CASSPRGGGTEAFF.

The chain has TRBV6-5 and TRBJ2-7; maybe TRBD1 (6 bases). Germline loops: CDR1 MNHEY, CDR2 SVGAGI. Trimming stripped 0 bases from V and 5 bases from J, with 11 bases between. This CDR3 region has 14 residues. The CDR3 coding sequence is TGTGCCAGCAGTTACTCCAGGGGCGACCACGAGCAGTACTTC. Translation gives CASSYSRGDHEQYF.

This sequence joins TRBV19 and TRBJ1-5, with TRBD1 matching over 10 bases. After removal of 8 bases from V and 4 bases from J, the junction contained 8 bases not matched to a gene. The CDR3 is 15 residues long. CDR1 is LNHDA and CDR2 is SQIVND in the germline V gene (reference sequence). The CDR3: CASGGTGVLNQPQHF. Written as DNA, the CDR3 is TGTGCCAGTGGGGGGACAGGGGTCCTAAATCAGCCCCAGCATTTT.

Only one count was recorded for this clone. The chain has TRBV5-1 and TRBJ2-2, with 12 nucleotides matching TRBD2. Germline V CDR1 and CDR2: SGHRS, YFSETQ. V gave up 0 bases and J gave up 5 bases; unmatched junction bases: 5. The CDR3 loop spans 17 amino acids. The CDR3 DNA reads TGCGCCAGCAGCTTGGGGAGCGGACTAGCGGGAACCGGGGAGCTGTTTTTT. This encodes CASSLGSGLAGTGELFF.

The chain employs TRBV6-6 and TRBJ1-5; no definite D call. The germline gives CDR1 MNHNY, CDR2 SVGAGI (reference sequence). V was shortened by 2 bases and J by 0 bases, with 5 bases between the two germline ends. CDR3 size: 14 residues. Written as DNA, the CDR3 is TGTGCCAGCAGTTACCCAGATAGCAATCAGCCCCAGCATTTT. It specifies CASSYPDSNQPQHF.

The chain recombines TRBV5-1 with TRBJ2-4, with D tentatively TRBD2 (6 bases). This CDR3 is 15 amino acids long. V was cut by 0 bases and J by 12 bases, with 19 bases left in between. Germline V gene lookup returns CDR1 SGHRS and CDR2 YFSETQ. The CDR3 sequence is CASSLELGGNESQYF. The DNA for the CDR3 is TGCGCCAGCAGCTTGGAGCTGGGGGGAAATGAAAGTCAGTACTTC.

The chain employs TRBV10-3 and TRBJ2-5; a weak D match, TRBD1 (6 bases). The DNA end favors TRBJ2-7, so the J call may be wrong. Germline assignment: CDR1 ENHRY and CDR2 SYGVKD. CDR3 length: 15 amino acids. The chain's CDR3 is CAISIQDSVPYEQYF. In DNA form, the CDR3 reads TGTGCCATCAGTATACAGGACAGTGTTCCCTACGAGCAGTACTTC.

In DNA form, the CDR3 reads TGTGCCAGCAGTTTAATCGATAATTCACCCCTCCACTTT. It encodes CASSLIDNSPLHF. This chain connects TRBV28 to TRBJ1-6; the D is unclear. V was trimmed by 2 bases and J by 5 bases, leaving 4 bases between them. CDR3 size: 13 residues. Germline V CDR1 and CDR2: MDHEN, SYDVKM. Supplemented by reference TRBV28 and TRBJ1-6, the full variable domain reads DVKVTQSSRYLVKRTGEKVFLECVQDMDHENMFWYRQDPGLGLRLIYFSYDVKMKEKGDIPEGYSVSREKKERFSLILESASTNQTSMYLCASSLIDNSPLHFGNGTRLTVT.

The chain links TRBV30 to TRBJ2-7, with 7 bases matching TRBD2. The V gene end was trimmed by 1 base and the J gene end by 6 bases; junction bases not matched to a gene: 6. This CDR3 has 13 amino acids. Germline CDR1 is GTSNPN and CDR2 is SVGIG (reference sequence). The CDR3 region is CAWSGGSSGEQYF. DNA for the CDR3: TGTGCCTGGAGTGGCGGGAGCTCTGGCGAGCAGTACTTC.

The chain recombines TRBV6-1 with TRBJ2-5; 7 bases agree with TRBD2. From germline, CDR1 is MNHNS and CDR2 SASEGT. This CDR3 has 14 residues. J was trimmed by 4 bases and V by 5 bases; bases with no gene match: 7. CDR3 nucleotide sequence: TGTGCCAGCAGTCTTGAAGGCGGGGGAGAGACCCAGTACTTC. It specifies CASSLEGGGETQYF.

This clone was seen only a few times. The V and J genes are TRBV4-1 and TRBJ2-7; 10 positions match TRBD1. There are 14 residues in the CDR3. Germline-derived CDR1 and CDR2 are MGHRA and YSYEKL. V lost 7 bases to trimming and J lost 5 bases; unmatched junction nucleotides: 8. For the CDR3, the DNA is TGCGCCAGCAAAAGGGGACAGGGGCTCGACGAGCAGTACTTC. Amino acids: CASKRGQGLDEQYF.

The V call is TRBV2, the J call TRBJ2-2; no firm D call. Trimming cost V 5 bases and J 0 bases, with 7 bases left between them. The CDR3 runs 14 residues. Germline lookup yields CDR1 SNHLY and CDR2 FYNNEI. The CDR3 coding sequence is TGTGCCAGCAGTTACTCTACGAACACCGGGGAGCTGTTTTTT. This codes for CASSYSTNTGELFF.

The V gene is TRBV10-3, the J gene TRBJ1-4, with D maybe TRBD1 (5 bases). The V and J ends lost 5 bases and 3 bases respectively, with 10 bases between them. Per germline, CDR1 ENHRY and CDR2 SYGVKD. The CDR3 loop spans 14 amino acids. Here the CDR3 reads CAISNQGSNEKLFF. For the CDR3, the DNA is TGTGCCATCAGTAACCAGGGATCTAATGAAAAACTGTTTTTT.

The gene calls are TRBV14 and TRBJ2-7, with 7 positions matching TRBD2. Germline values: CDR1 SGHDN, CDR2 FVKESK. V shed 0 bases and J 4 bases; nucleotides not matched to a gene: 12. This CDR3 is built from 17 residues. The CDR3 sequence: CASSQDQSETSNYEQYF. For the CDR3, the DNA is TGTGCCAGCAGCCAAGATCAAAGTGAGACTAGCAATTACGAGCAGTACTTC.

The sample holds one count of this clone. The chain combines TRBV9 with TRBJ2-7, with a possible D match to TRBD2 (6 bases). The germline CDR1 and CDR2 sequences are SGDLS and YYNGEE. The CDR3 runs to 15 residues. V lost 0 bases and J lost 3, with 13 bases in between. In DNA form, the CDR3 reads TGTGCCAGCAGCGTAGCTTTAGCGGAGCACTACGAGCAGTACTTC. Protein product: CASSVALAEHYEQYF.

The chain is built from TRBV7-3 and TRBJ2-3; 8 nucleotides line up with TRBD2. CDR1 is SGHTA and CDR2 is FQGTGA in the germline V gene. This CDR3 has 15 residues. Germline trimming cut 3 bases from V and 0 bases from J; bases unmatched to any gene: 2. CDR3 nucleotides: TGTGCCAGCAGCTTGTCTAGCGGGAGCACAGATACGCAGTATTTT. The encoded protein is CASSLSSGSTDTQYF.

This clone was seen a single time. The same CDR3 can be traced to other DNA sequences in this sample. The V and J genes are TRBV11-2 and TRBJ1-1; TRBD1 might be the D (6 bases). This CDR3 is 13 amino acids long. Germline CDR1 SGHAT, CDR2 FQNNGV. The V and J ends lost 4 bases and 2 bases respectively, with 8 bases between them. Here the CDR3 DNA reads TGTGCCAGCAGCTCACAGGGAAACACTGAAGCTTTCTTT. This encodes CASSSQGNTEAFF.

This sequence joins TRBV27 and TRBJ2-7, with 8 bases aligning to TRBD1. Unmatched junction bases numbered 10, after V lost 5 bases and J lost 7 bases. CDR1 MNHEY and CDR2 SMNVEV come from the germline V gene (reference sequence). The CDR3 runs 14 residues. The CDR3 sequence is CASSDRDRTWEQYF. CDR3 sequence (DNA): TGTGCCAGCAGTGACCGGGACAGGACTTGGGAGCAGTACTTC.

V is TRBV7-9 and J is TRBJ2-3, with a tentative D call TRBD1 (6 bases). The V end lost 5 bases, the J end lost 2 bases, and 11 bases lay between the germline ends. The CDR3 is made up of 14 amino acids. Per germline, CDR1 SEHNR and CDR2 FQNEAQ (reference sequence). CDR3 coding DNA: TGTGCCAGCAGCCCGGGACACCTCACAGATACGCAGTATTTT. Protein: CASSPGHLTDTQYF.

Points on this clone: Other DNA sequences in the sample encode the same CDR3. The chain couples TRBV2 to TRBJ1-5; 7 bases match TRBD1. The CDR3 spans 16 residues. V lost 7 bases to trimming and J lost 7 bases; unmatched junction nucleotides: 16. CDR1 SNHLY and CDR2 FYNNEI come from the germline V gene. In DNA form, the CDR3 reads TGTGCCAGCAAGTCCCGTGGGACAGAGTACAACCAGCCCCAGCATTTT. This sequence encodes CASKSRGTEYNQPQHF.

Points on this clone: Sequence at one end of the junction differs from germline and may be a read error. The chain has TRBV7-2 and TRBJ2-4; weak D call: TRBD1 (5 bases). This CDR3 spans 14 amino acids. CDR1 is SGHTA, CDR2 FQGNSA, per germline. CDR3 in amino acids: CASQQELAKNSQYF. DNA of the CDR3: TGTGCCAGCCAACAGGAGTTGGCCAAAAACAGTCAGTACTTC.

This sequence joins TRBV5-1 and TRBJ2-7; 10 nucleotides line up with TRBD2. This CDR3 spans 16 amino acids. The V and J ends lost 3 bases and 4 bases, in that order; junction bases with no gene match: 10. CDR1 is SGHRS and CDR2 is YFSETQ in the germline V gene. CDR3 nucleotide sequence: TGCGCCAGCAGCTGGACAATAGCGGGAGGAGGATACGAGCAGTACTTC. Encoded protein: CASSWTIAGGGYEQYF.

The rearrangement uses TRBV2 and TRBJ1-2, with no clear D. Trimming removed 0 bases from V and 8 bases from J, with 13 bases in between. The CDR3 spans 14 residues. Germline values: CDR1 SNHLY, CDR2 FYNNEI. The CDR3 DNA reads TGTGCCAGCAGTGAAGCGCCGTTACTGAGCGGCTACACCTTC. It codes for CASSEAPLLSGYTF.

This chain links TRBV7-7 with TRBJ2-5, with 7 bases aligning to TRBD1. The CDR3 is made up of 13 amino acids. Germline values: CDR1 SSHAT, CDR2 FNYEAQ (reference sequence). V trimming: 5 bases; J trimming: 4 bases; junction bases outside the gene matches: 4. The CDR3: CASSPTGRETQYF. The CDR3 DNA follows: TGTGCCAGCAGCCCGACAGGGCGAGAGACCCAGTACTTC.

This clone was seen a few times. The chain recombines TRBV9 with TRBJ2-1, with TRBD2 matching over 9 bases. The CDR3 spans 15 residues. The germline CDR1 and CDR2 sequences are SGDLS and YYNGEE. V was clipped by 0 bases and J by 4 bases; unmatched bases: 2. CDR3 nucleotide sequence: TGTGCCAGCAGCGTAGAGACTAGCGGTTACAATGAGCAGTTCTTC. Protein: CASSVETSGYNEQFF.

The rearrangement joins TRBV28 to TRBJ1-4; unclear D gene. Germline assignment: CDR1 MDHEN and CDR2 SYDVKM. Trimming took off 2 bases at V and 0 bases at J, with 7 bases between the two ends. The CDR3 runs to 15 residues. CDR3 in DNA: TGTGCCAGCAGTTTAGCGGGAGCAACTAATGAAAAACTGTTTTTT. Translated, it gives CASSLAGATNEKLFF.

The V gene is TRBV25-1, the J gene TRBJ2-3; the D is unclear. Trimming took off 2 bases at V and 0 bases at J, with 6 bases between the two ends. The CDR3 spans 14 residues. Germline V gene sequence: CDR1 MGHDK, CDR2 SYGVNS. CDR3 protein: CASSETASTDTQYF. The CDR3 DNA is TGTGCCAGCAGTGAAACAGCTAGCACAGATACGCAGTATTTT. Using reference TRBV25-1 and TRBJ2-3 for the parts outside the CDR3, the full variable domain is EADIYQTPRYLVIGTGKKITLECSQTMGHDKMYWYQQDPGMELHLIHYSYGVNSTEKGDLSSESTVSRIRTEHFPLTLESARPSHTSQYLCASSETASTDTQYFGPGTRLTVL.

The chain carries TRBV19 and TRBJ2-2; a weak D match, TRBD2 (6 bases). Germline loops: CDR1 LNHDA, CDR2 SQIVND (reference sequence). This CDR3 comprises 16 residues. With 3 bases removed from V and 4 bases from J, the gap between germline ends came to 15 bases. As DNA, the CDR3 is TGTGCCAGTAGTATCGGGCTAGCGAAAGCCACCGGGGAGCTGTTTTTT. Translation: CASSIGLAKATGELFF. Looking up the rest from reference TRBV19 and TRBJ2-2 gives the full variable domain: DGGITQSPKYLFRKEGQNVTLSCEQNLNHDAMYWYRQDPGQGLRLIYYSQIVNDFQKGDIAEGYSVSREKKESFPLTVTSAQKNPTAFYLCASSIGLAKATGELFFGEGSRLTVL.